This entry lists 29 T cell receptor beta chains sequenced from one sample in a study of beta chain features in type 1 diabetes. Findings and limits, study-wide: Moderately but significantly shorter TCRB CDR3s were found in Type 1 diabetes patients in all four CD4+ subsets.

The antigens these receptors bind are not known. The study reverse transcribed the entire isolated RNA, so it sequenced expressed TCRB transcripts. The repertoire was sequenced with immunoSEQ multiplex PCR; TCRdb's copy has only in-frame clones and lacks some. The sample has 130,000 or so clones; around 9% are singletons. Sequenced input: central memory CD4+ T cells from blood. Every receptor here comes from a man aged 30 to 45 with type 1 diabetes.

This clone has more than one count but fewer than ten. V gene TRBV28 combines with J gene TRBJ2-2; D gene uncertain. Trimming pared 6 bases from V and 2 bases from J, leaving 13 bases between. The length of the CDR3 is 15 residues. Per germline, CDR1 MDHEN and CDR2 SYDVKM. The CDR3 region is CASSPSYLNTGELFF. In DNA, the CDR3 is TGTGCCAGCAGCCCAAGCTACTTAAACACCGGGGAGCTGTTTTTT.

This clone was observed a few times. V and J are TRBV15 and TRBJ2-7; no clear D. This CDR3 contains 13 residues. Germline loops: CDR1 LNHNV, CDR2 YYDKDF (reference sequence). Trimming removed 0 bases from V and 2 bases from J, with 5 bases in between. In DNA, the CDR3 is TGTGCCACCAGCAGAGATGCGACCTACGAGCAGTACTTC. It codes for CATSRDATYEQYF.

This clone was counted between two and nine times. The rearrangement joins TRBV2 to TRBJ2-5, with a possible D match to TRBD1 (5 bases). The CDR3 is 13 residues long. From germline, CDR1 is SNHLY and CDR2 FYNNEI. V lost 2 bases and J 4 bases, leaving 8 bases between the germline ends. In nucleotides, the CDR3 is TGTGCCAGCAGTGAAAGGGGTTCAGAGACCCAGTACTTC. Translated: CASSERGSETQYF.

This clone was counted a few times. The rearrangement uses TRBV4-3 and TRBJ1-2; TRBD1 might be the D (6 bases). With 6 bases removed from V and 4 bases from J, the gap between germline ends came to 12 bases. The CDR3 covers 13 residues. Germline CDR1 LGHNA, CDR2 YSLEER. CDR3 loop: CASSRTGTYGYTF. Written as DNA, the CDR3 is TGCGCCAGCAGTCGAACAGGGACCTATGGCTACACCTTC.

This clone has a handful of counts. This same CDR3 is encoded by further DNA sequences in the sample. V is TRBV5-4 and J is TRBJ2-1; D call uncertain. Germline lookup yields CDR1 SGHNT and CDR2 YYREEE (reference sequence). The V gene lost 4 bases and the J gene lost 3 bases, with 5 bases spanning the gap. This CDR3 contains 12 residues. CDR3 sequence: CASSLRYNEQFF. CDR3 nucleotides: TGTGCCAGCAGCCTGCGCTACAATGAGCAGTTCTTC.

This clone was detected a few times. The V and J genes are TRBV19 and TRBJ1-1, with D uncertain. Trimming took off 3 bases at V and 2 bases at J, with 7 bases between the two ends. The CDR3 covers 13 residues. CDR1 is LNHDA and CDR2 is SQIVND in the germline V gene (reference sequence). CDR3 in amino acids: CASSIEGNTEAFF. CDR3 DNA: TGTGCCAGTAGTATTGAGGGCAACACTGAAGCTTTCTTT.

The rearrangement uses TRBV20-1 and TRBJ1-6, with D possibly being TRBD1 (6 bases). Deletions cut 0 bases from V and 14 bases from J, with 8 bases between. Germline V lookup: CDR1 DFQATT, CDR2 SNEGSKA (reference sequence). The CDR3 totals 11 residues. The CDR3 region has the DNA TGCAGTGCTAGAGATAACAGGGCCCTCCACTTT. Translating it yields CSARDNRALHF.

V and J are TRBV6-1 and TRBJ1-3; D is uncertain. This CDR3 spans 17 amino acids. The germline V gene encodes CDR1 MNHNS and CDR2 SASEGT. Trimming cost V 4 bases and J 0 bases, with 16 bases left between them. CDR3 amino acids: CASSAYTGSASGNTIYF. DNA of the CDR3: TGTGCCAGCAGTGCGTATACGGGATCTGCCTCTGGAAACACCATATATTTT.

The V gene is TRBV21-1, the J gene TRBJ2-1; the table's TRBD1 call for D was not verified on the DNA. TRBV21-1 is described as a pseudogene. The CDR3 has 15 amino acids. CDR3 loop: CASSLAGTGSHEQFF. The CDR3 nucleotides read TGTGCCAGCAGCTTAGCCGGGACAGGGAGTCATGAGCAGTTCTTC.

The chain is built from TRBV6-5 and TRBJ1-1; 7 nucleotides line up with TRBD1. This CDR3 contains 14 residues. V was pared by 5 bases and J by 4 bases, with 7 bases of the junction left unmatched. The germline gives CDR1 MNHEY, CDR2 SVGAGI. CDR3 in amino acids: CASSKGQDFTEAFF. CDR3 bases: TGTGCCAGCAGTAAAGGACAGGATTTCACTGAAGCTTTCTTT.

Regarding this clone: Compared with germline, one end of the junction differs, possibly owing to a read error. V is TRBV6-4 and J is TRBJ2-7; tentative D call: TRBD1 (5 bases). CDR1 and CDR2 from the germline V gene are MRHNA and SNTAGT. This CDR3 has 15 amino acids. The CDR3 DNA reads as TGTGCCAGCAGTTACTCGACCAGGGCGGTGAACGAGCAGTACTTC. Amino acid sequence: CASSYSTRAVNEQYF.

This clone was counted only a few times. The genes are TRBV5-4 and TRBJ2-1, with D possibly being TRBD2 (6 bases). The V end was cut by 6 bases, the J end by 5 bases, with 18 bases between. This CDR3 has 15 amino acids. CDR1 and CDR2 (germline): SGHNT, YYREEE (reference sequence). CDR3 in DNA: TGTGCCAGCACCCTGGGGGGTGACGGCCACAATGAGCAGTTCTTC. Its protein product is CASTLGGDGHNEQFF.

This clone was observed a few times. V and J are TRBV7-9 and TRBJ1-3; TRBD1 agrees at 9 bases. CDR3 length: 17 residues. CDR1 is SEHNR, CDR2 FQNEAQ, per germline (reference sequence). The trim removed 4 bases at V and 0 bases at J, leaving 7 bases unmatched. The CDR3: CASSYWGGQGSGNTIYF. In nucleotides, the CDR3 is TGTGCCAGCAGCTACTGGGGGGGACAGGGCTCTGGAAACACCATATATTTT.

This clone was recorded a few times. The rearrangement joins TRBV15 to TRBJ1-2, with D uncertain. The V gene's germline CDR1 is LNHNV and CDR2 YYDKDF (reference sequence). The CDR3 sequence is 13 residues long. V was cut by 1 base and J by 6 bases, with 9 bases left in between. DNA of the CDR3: TGTGCCACCAGCAGAGGGGGAGGGAATGGCTACACCTTC. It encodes CATSRGGGNGYTF.

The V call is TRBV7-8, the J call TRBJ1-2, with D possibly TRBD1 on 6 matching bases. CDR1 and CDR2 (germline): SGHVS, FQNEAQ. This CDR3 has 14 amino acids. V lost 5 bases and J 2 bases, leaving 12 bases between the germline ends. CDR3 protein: CASSPQGTNYGYTF. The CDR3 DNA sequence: TGTGCCAGCAGCCCCCAGGGGACCAACTATGGCTACACCTTC.

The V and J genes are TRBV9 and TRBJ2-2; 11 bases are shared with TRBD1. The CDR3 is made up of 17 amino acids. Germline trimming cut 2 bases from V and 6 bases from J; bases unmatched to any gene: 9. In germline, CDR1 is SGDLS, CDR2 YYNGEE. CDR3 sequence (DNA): TGTGCCAGCAGCGTTGGACAGGGGGCGACGTTTGCCGGGGAGCTGTTTTTT. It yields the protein CASSVGQGATFAGELFF.

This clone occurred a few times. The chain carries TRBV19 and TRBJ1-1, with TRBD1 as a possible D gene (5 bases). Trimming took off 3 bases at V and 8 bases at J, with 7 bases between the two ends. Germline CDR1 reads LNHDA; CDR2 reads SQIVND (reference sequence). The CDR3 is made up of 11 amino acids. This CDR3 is CASSIRQEAFF. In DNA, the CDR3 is TGTGCCAGTAGTATTAGACAGGAAGCTTTCTTT.

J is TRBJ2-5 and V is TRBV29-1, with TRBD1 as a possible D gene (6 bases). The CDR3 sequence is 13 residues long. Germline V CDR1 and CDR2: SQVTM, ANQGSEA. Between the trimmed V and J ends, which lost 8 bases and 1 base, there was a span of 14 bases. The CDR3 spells CSTQTGLQETQYF. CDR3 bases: TGCAGCACCCAGACAGGACTCCAAGAGACCCAGTACTTC.

The CDR3 nucleotides are TGTGCCTGGAGCTTTACAGATACGCAGTATTTT. It encodes CAWSFTDTQYF. V and J are TRBV30 and TRBJ2-3; D not resolved. Germline values: CDR1 GTSNPN, CDR2 SVGIG (reference sequence). V shed 3 bases and J shed 3 bases, with 4 bases lying between them. This CDR3 is 11 amino acids long.

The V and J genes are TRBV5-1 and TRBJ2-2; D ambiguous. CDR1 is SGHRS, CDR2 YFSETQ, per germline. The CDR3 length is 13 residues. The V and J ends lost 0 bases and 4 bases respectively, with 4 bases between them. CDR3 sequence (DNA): TGCGCCAGCAGCTTGGACAGCACCGGGGAGCTGTTTTTT. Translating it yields CASSLDSTGELFF.

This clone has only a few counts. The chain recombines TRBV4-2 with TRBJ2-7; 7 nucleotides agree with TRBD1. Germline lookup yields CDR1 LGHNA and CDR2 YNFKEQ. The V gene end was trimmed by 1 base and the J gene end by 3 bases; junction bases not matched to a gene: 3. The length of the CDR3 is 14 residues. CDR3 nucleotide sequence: TGTGCCAGCAGCCAAGCGGGACAGCTCTACGAGCAGTACTTC. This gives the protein CASSQAGQLYEQYF.

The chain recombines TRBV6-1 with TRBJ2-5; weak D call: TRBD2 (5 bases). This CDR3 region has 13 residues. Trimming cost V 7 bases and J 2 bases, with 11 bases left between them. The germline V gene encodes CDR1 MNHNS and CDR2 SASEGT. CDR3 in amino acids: CASIRIAQETQYF. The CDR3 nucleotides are TGTGCCAGCATCCGGATAGCGCAAGAGACCCAGTACTTC.

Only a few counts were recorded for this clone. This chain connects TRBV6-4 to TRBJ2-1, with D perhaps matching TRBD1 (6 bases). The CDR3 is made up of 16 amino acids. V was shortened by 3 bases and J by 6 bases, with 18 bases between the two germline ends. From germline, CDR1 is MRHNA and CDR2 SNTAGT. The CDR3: CASSEQISGHSNEQFF. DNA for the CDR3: TGTGCCAGCAGTGAACAAATATCGGGACACTCCAATGAGCAGTTCTTC.

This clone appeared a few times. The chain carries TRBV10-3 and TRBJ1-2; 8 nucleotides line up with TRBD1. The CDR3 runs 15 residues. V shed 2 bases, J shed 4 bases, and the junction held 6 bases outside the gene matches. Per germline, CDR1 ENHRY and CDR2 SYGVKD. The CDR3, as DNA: TGTGCCATCAGTGAGGGACAGGGCATGGGCTATGGCTACACCTTC. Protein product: CAISEGQGMGYGYTF.

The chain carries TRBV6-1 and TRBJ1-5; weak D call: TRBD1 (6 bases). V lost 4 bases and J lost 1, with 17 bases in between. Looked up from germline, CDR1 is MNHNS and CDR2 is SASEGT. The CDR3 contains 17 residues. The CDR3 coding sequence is TGTGCCAGCAGTGGGGGGACACGTGGACGGAGCAATCAGCCCCAGCATTTT. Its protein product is CASSGGTRGRSNQPQHF.

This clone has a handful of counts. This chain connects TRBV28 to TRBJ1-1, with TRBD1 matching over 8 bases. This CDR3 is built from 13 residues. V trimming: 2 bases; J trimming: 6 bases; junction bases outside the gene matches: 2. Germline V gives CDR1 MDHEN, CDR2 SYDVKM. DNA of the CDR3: TGTGCCAGCAGTTTAGGACAGGGATCTGAAGCTTTCTTT. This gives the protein CASSLGQGSEAFF.

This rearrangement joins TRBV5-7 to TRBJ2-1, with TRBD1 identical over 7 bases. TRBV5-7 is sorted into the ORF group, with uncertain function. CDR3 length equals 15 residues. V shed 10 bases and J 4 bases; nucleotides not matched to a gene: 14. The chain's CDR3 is CAGVDNRGRYNEQFF. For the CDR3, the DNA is TGTGCCGGAGTGGACAACAGGGGAAGGTACAATGAGCAGTTCTTC.

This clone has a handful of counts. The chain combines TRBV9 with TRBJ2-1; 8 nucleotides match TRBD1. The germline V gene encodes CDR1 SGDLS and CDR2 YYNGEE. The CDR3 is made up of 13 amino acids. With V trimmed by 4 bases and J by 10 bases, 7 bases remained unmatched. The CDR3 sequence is CASSTQDRAEQFF. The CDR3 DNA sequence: TGTGCCAGCAGCACCCAGGACAGGGCGGAGCAGTTCTTC.

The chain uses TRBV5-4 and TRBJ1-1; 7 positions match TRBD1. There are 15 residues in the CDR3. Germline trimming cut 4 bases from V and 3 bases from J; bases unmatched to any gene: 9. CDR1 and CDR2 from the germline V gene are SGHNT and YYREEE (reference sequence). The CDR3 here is CASSVQGFEDTEAFF. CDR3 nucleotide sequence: TGTGCCAGCAGCGTACAGGGGTTTGAAGACACTGAAGCTTTCTTT.